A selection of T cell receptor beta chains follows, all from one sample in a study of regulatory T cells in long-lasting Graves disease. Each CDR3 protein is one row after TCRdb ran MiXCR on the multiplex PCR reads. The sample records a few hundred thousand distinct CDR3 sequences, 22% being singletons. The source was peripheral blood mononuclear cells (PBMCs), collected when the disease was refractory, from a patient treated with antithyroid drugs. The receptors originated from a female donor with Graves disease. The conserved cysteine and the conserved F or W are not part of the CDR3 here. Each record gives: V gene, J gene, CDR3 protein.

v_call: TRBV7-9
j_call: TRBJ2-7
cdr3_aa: ASSLGLAGEGTYEQY

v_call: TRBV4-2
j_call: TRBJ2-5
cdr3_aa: ASSQEHVAGGTEETQY

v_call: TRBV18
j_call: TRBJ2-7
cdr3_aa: ASSPPTGGHEQY

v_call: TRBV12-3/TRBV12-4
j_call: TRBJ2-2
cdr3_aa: ASSPGQGRTGELF

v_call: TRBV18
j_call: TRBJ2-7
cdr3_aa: ASSPPKSGTASYEQY

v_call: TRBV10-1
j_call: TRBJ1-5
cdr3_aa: ASSEGLLQPQH

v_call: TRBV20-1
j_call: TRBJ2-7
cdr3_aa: SAIYSYEQY

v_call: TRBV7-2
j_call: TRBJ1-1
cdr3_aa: ASSSKDLDQMNAEAF

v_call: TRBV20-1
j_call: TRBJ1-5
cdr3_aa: SAHYSNQPQH

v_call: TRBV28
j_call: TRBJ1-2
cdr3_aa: ASSLPSGLAFNYGYT

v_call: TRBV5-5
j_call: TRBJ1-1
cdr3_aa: ASSLDSSEAF

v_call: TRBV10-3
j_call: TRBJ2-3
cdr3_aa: ATRGGTSTDTQY

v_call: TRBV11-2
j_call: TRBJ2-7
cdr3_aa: ASSLAQLYEQY

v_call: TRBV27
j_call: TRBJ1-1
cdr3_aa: ASTPRSISTLNTEAF

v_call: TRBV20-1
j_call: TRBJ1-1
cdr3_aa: SARDGGSTGNTEAF

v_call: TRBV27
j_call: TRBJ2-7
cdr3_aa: ASRTSRAHEQY

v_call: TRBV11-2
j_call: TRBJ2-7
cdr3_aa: ASSLDRGAYDEQY

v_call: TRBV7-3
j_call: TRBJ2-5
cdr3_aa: ASSLTSGSETQY

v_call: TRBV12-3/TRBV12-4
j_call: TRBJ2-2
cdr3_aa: ASSLMGRGLAGSNTGELF

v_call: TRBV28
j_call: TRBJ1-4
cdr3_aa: ASSGELTNEKLF

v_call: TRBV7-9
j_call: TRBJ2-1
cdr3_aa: ASRGQSSERF

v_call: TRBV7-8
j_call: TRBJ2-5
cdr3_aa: ASSLRRDRQETQY

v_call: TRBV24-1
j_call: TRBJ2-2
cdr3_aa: ATSTGQANTGELF

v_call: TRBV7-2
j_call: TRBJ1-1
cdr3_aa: ASSLVGVRAMNTEAF

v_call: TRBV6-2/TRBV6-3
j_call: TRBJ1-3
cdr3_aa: ASSERDIYSLSGNTIY

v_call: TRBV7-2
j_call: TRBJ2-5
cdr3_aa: ASSLVSGGWGETQY

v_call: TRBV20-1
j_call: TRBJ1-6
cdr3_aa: SVKSGQQYSPLH

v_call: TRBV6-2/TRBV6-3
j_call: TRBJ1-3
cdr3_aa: ASSYSAGNTIY

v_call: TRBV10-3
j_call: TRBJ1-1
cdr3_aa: AIRRLTGEATEAF

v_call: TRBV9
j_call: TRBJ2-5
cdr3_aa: ASSPLLVGETQY

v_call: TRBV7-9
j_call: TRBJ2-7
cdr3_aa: ASSLGFGDEQY

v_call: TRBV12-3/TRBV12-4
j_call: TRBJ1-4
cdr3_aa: ASSLGTVRLF

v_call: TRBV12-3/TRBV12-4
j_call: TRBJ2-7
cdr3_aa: ASFPGVGEQY

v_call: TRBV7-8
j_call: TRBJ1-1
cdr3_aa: ASSRRDSIPEAF

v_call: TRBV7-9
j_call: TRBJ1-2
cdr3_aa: ASSKGTEPNYGYT

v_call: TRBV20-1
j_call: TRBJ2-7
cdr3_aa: SAKPTGTGYEQY

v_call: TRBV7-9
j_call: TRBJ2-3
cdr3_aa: ASSLELAGGIDTQY

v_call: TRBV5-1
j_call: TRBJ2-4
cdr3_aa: ASSFKGDAKNIQY

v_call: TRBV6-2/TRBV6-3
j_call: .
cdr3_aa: ASSPRRLAVQIYEQY

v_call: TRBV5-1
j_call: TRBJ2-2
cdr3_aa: ASSLIGETGELF

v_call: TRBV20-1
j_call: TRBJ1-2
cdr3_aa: SAWGAQGYT

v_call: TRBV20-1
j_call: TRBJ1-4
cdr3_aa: SARETGRNEKLF

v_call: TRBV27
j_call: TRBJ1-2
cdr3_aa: ASSLQGSYGYT